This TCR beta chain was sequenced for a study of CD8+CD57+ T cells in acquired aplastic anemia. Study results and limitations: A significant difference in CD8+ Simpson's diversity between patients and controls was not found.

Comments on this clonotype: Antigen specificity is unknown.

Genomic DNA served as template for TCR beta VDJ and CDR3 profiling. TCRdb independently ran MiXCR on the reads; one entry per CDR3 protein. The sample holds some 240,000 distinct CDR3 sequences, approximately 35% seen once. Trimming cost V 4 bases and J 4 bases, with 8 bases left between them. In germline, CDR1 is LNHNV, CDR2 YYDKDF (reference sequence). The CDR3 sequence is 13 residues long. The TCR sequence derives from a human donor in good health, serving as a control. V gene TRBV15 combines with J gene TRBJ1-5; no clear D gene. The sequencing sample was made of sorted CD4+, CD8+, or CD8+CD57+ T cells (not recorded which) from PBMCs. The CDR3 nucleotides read TGTGCCACCAGCATCGCACTGAATCAGCCCCAGCATTTT. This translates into CATSIALNQPQHF.